One and the same sample provided the 27 T cell receptor beta chains below, sequenced in a study of T cell repertoires in aging, cancer and after chemotherapy. TRB rearrangements spanning V, D and J were amplified using mixed TRB-A/B primers. MiXCR, run by TCRdb on the multiplex PCR reads, gives a single entry per CDR3 protein. The sample carries approximately 8,600 distinct CDR3 sequences, roughly 25% recorded once. Peripheral blood genomic DNA, not sorted cells or RNA, was the template. The sequenced sample consisted of blood. These receptors came from a human donor with a blood cancer.

The chain joins TRBV18 to TRBJ2-7; 7 bases are a match to TRBD1. V was clipped by 4 bases and J by 2 bases; unmatched bases: 5. This CDR3 has 14 residues. Germline CDR1 and CDR2: KGHSH and LQKENI. The CDR3 DNA sequence: TGTGCCAGCTCACTTACCAGGGGGACCTACGAGCAGTACTTC. Its protein product is CASSLTRGTYEQYF. Variable domain in full (rest from reference TRBV18 and TRBJ2-7): NAGVMQNPRHLVRRRGQEARLRCSPMKGHSHVYWYRQLPEEGLKFMVYLQKENIIDESGMPKERFSAEFPKEGPSILRIQQVVRGDSAAYFCASSLTRGTYEQYFGPGTRLTVT.

The rearrangement uses TRBV30 and TRBJ1-2; D perhaps matches TRBD1 (6 bases). V dropped 4 bases and J dropped 8 bases, with 20 bases sitting between them. The V gene's germline CDR1 is GTSNPN and CDR2 SVGIG (reference sequence). This CDR3 region has 14 residues. CDR3 loop: CAWNLGSGAGGYTF. In DNA form, the CDR3 reads TGTGCCTGGAACCTAGGGTCAGGGGCTGGGGGCTACACCTTC.

V and J are TRBV12-3 or TRBV12-4 and TRBJ2-1; D uncertain. This CDR3 region has 15 residues. V lost 1 base and J lost 2, with 9 bases in between. CDR3 nucleotides: TGTGCCAGCAGTTTAGGAGCTGGCACCTACAATGAGCAGTTCTTC. Translating gives CASSLGAGTYNEQFF.

This clonotype is judged medium-sized. This chain links TRBV6-1 with TRBJ2-2; D possibly corresponds to TRBD2 (7 bases). This CDR3 has 16 residues. Trimming removed 6 bases from V and 1 base from J, with 15 bases in between. Germline CDR1 MNHNS, CDR2 SASEGT. The CDR3 region is CASSGKGGLNTGELFF. The CDR3 DNA follows: TGTGCCAGCAGCGGGAAGGGGGGGCTGAACACCGGGGAGCTGTTTTTT.

This clonotype qualifies as medium-sized. This chain connects TRBV15 to TRBJ2-3; 11 bases agree with TRBD2. Per germline, CDR1 LNHNV and CDR2 YYDKDF (reference sequence). The CDR3 runs to 15 residues. After removal of 4 bases from V and 7 bases from J, the junction contained 7 bases not matched to a gene. CDR3 protein: CATSILAGGGNTQYF. CDR3 nucleotides: TGTGCCACCAGCATCCTAGCGGGAGGAGGAAATACGCAGTATTTT.

This clonotype qualifies as medium-sized (0.01 to 0.1%). The V and J genes are TRBV30 and TRBJ1-2; 9 bases fit TRBD1. Germline V gene data show CDR1 as GTSNPN and CDR2 as SVGIG (reference sequence). The CDR3 consists of 14 residues. J gave up 6 bases and V 3 bases, and 8 bases lay outside the gene matches. For the CDR3, the DNA is TGTGCCTGGAGAGGGAGAGACAGGGGGGATGGCTACACCTTC. Translating it yields CAWRGRDRGDGYTF.

As DNA, the CDR3 is TGTGCCAGTAGTGCGGGACTAGCGGGGGGAGAGACCCAGTACTTC. The encoded protein is CASSAGLAGGETQYF. This chain connects TRBV19 to TRBJ2-5, with 15 bases fitting TRBD2. Germline assignment: CDR1 LNHDA and CDR2 SQIVND (reference sequence). This CDR3 spans 15 amino acids. J was trimmed by 4 bases and V by 5 bases; bases with no gene match: 2.

This clonotype was seen only a few times. The CDR3 loop reads CASSLITGLNSYEQYF. In DNA, the CDR3 is TGTGCCAGCAGCTTGATCACGGGACTTAACTCCTACGAGCAGTACTTC. The chain uses TRBV6-2 or TRBV6-3 and TRBJ2-7; a weak D match, TRBD2 (6 bases). V dropped 6 bases and J dropped 0 bases, with 18 bases sitting between them. Per the germline V gene, CDR1 is MNHEY and CDR2 is SVGEGT. The CDR3 runs 16 residues.

V gene TRBV7-9 combines with J gene TRBJ1-4; TRBD1 matches at 7 bases. Trimming removed 1 base from V and 7 bases from J; junction bases left unmatched: 9. The CDR3 covers 16 residues. Germline values: CDR1 SEHNR, CDR2 FQNEAQ (reference sequence). This CDR3 is CASSLDQTGFGEKLFF. CDR3 bases: TGTGCCAGCAGCTTAGATCAGACAGGGTTCGGTGAAAAACTGTTTTTT.

Here the CDR3 DNA reads TGTGCCAGCAGCGAGAGCGGGGGGGGGTACAATGAGCAGTTCTTC. Translation: CASSESGGGYNEQFF. This chain joins TRBV7-2 and TRBJ2-1; 10 nucleotides match TRBD2. The V gene's germline CDR1 is SGHTA and CDR2 FQGNSA. Losses at the gene ends were 5 bases for V and 4 bases for J; bases not matched to a gene: 5. The CDR3 extends over 15 amino acids.

This rearrangement joins TRBV20-1 to TRBJ2-5; TRBD2 agrees at 7 bases. CDR1 and CDR2 from the germline V gene are DFQATT and SNEGSKA (reference sequence). This CDR3 has 13 residues. V trimming: 0 bases; J trimming: 9 bases; junction bases outside the gene matches: 7. CDR3 sequence (DNA): TGCAGTGCTAGAGATATGGGGGGGGGATCCCAGTACTTC. It yields the protein CSARDMGGGSQYF.

This clonotype was seen repeatedly, ten times or more. The rearrangement uses TRBV5-4 and TRBJ2-5, with TRBD1 matching over 8 bases. The ends lost 3 bases at V and 4 bases at J; junction bases unmatched: 8. The CDR3 totals 15 residues. The germline CDR1 and CDR2 sequences are SGHNT and YYREEE (reference sequence). CDR3 amino acids: CASSSRTGRAETQYF. The CDR3 nucleotides read TGTGCCAGCAGCTCGAGGACAGGGCGGGCAGAGACCCAGTACTTC.

This clonotype ranks as medium-sized. The chain carries TRBV19 and TRBJ1-6, with D maybe TRBD1 (5 bases). Trimming removed 4 bases from V and 7 bases from J, with 5 bases in between. Germline-derived CDR1 and CDR2 are LNHDA and SQIVND (reference sequence). This CDR3 spans 12 amino acids. The CDR3 region is CASSTGNSPLHF. CDR3 DNA: TGTGCCAGTAGTACAGGGAATTCACCCCTCCACTTT.

This clonotype has just a few counts. The rearrangement uses TRBV21-1 and TRBJ2-1; TRBD2, the table's D call, was not compared with the DNA. TRBV21-1 is termed a pseudogene. The length of the CDR3 is 16 residues. The CDR3 here is CASSKATKGISNEQFF. As DNA, the CDR3 is TGTGCCAGCAGCAAAGCGACTAAGGGGATTAGCAATGAGCAGTTCTTC.

V usage is TRBV20-1 and J usage is TRBJ2-3, with 15 bases lining up with TRBD2. Losses at the gene ends were 5 bases for V and 6 bases for J; bases not matched to a gene: 6. Germline CDR1 reads DFQATT; CDR2 reads SNEGSKA (reference sequence). This CDR3 has 15 amino acids. CDR3 bases: TGCAGTGCTCCGGCCGGGACTAGCGGGGGGGATACGCAGTATTTT. Its protein is CSAPAGTSGGDTQYF.

This clonotype qualifies as medium-sized. This chain uses TRBV5-6 with TRBJ2-7; perhaps TRBD1 as D (6 bases). The CDR3 runs to 14 residues. Germline CDR1 SGHDT, CDR2 YYEEEE. Trimming stripped 0 bases from V and 4 bases from J, with 11 bases between. The chain's CDR3 is CASSLAGVGYEQYF. The CDR3 DNA follows: TGTGCCAGCAGCTTGGCAGGGGTGGGATACGAGCAGTACTTC.

Regarding this clonotype: Likely a read error: the CDR3 ends without its conserved phenylalanine or tryptophan. The limits of the CDR3 on the DNA are not certain, so only TCRdb's listed CDR3 is given. The V gene is TRBV7-2, the J gene TRBJ2-6. Ends included, the CDR3 has 8 residues. Per germline, CDR1 SGHTA and CDR2 FQGNSA. CDR3 sequence: CASSLAGP.

This clonotype is classed as medium-sized. J is TRBJ2-1 and V is TRBV5-6; 10 positions agree with TRBD1. Germline values: CDR1 SGHDT, CDR2 YYEEEE. V dropped 3 bases and J dropped 4; count of bases not matched to a gene: 13. This CDR3 has 18 amino acids. The CDR3 loop is CASSYRDRGSTYYNEQFF. The CDR3 DNA reads TGTGCCAGCAGCTACCGGGACAGGGGCTCCACATATTACAATGAGCAGTTCTTC.

In this sample, this clonotype turned up many times. V is TRBV5-5 and J is TRBJ1-1; D is unclear. The CDR3 consists of 13 residues. Looked up from germline, CDR1 is SGHKS and CDR2 is YYEKEE (reference sequence). V was trimmed by 5 bases and J by 1 base, leaving 9 bases between them. The CDR3 sequence: CASRPTPNTEAFF. CDR3 nucleotide sequence: TGTGCCAGCAGGCCGACACCGAACACTGAAGCTTTCTTT.

V usage is TRBV12-3 or TRBV12-4 and J usage is TRBJ1-2; a weak D match, TRBD1 (5 bases). This CDR3 contains 17 residues. V was pared by 4 bases and J by 2 bases, with 20 bases between. Here the CDR3 DNA reads TGTGCCAGCAGTTCAGGGTGGGCGGGGGATGCCAACTATGGCTACACCTTC. Translated, it gives CASSSGWAGDANYGYTF.

This clonotype was seen ten or more times. This rearrangement joins TRBV5-6 to TRBJ1-4, with 7 bases matching TRBD1. The length of the CDR3 is 14 residues. Germline V gene sequence: CDR1 SGHDT, CDR2 YYEEEE. J lost 5 bases, V lost 4 bases, and 5 bases had no gene match. The DNA of the CDR3 is TGTGCCAGCAGCCGTCGGACAGGAAATGAAAAACTGTTTTTT. This codes for CASSRRTGNEKLFF.

By share, this clonotype ranks as medium-sized. The chain is built from TRBV5-4 and TRBJ1-4; 10 positions agree with TRBD1. From germline, CDR1 is SGHNT and CDR2 YYREEE (reference sequence). CDR3 length equals 16 residues. V was pared by 1 base and J by 3 bases, with 3 bases of the junction left unmatched. CDR3 nucleotides: TGTGCCAGCAGCTTGAAGGGGACAGGGGCTAATGAAAAACTGTTTTTT. Translated: CASSLKGTGANEKLFF.

This clonotype was seen only a few times. The chain links TRBV4-2 to TRBJ2-5, with D maybe TRBD1 (6 bases). The CDR3 has 15 amino acids. Per germline, CDR1 LGHNA and CDR2 YNFKEQ. V was pared by 0 bases and J by 5 bases, with 13 bases between. The CDR3 loop reads CASSQDLPGAETQYF. CDR3 nucleotides: TGTGCCAGCAGCCAAGATTTGCCAGGGGCGGAGACCCAGTACTTC.

The chain recombines TRBV18 with TRBJ1-3, with D possibly TRBD1 on 6 matching bases. V lost 2 bases, J lost 1 base, and 15 bases lay in between. Germline loops: CDR1 KGHSH, CDR2 LQKENI. The CDR3 covers 17 residues. This CDR3 reads CASSPGAVRGSGNTIYF. CDR3 sequence (DNA): TGTGCCAGCTCACCAGGGGCTGTCAGGGGATCTGGAAACACCATATATTTT.

This clonotype was counted only a few times. The genes are TRBV30 and TRBJ1-1; 7 bases map to TRBD1. With 0 bases clipped from V and 4 bases from J, the junction kept 8 bases outside the gene matches. CDR3 length equals 15 residues. Germline CDR1 and CDR2: GTSNPN and SVGIG (reference sequence). Here the CDR3 DNA reads TGTGCCTGGAGTGTAGGGTCCTCAGGGGGCACTGAAGCTTTCTTT. Encoded protein: CAWSVGSSGGTEAFF.

The CDR3 nucleotides read TGTGCCAGCAGCATCCGTGGGGCCAACGTCCTGACTTTC. Its translation: CASSIRGANVLTF. V gene TRBV7-2 combines with J gene TRBJ2-6, with D hard to call. The V gene lost 5 bases and the J gene lost 3 bases, with 5 bases spanning the gap. The germline CDR1 and CDR2 sequences are SGHTA and FQGNSA. The CDR3 totals 13 residues.

Within the sample, this clonotype is medium-sized. The rearrangement links TRBV30 to TRBJ1-2, with D possibly matching TRBD1 (6 bases). The CDR3 is made up of 14 amino acids. Germline assignment: CDR1 GTSNPN and CDR2 SVGIG (reference sequence). Trimming left V 4 bases short and J 7 bases short, with 19 bases between. This CDR3 is CAWNLNRVHRGYTF. Written as DNA, the CDR3 is TGTGCCTGGAACCTAAACAGGGTACATCGTGGCTACACCTTC.